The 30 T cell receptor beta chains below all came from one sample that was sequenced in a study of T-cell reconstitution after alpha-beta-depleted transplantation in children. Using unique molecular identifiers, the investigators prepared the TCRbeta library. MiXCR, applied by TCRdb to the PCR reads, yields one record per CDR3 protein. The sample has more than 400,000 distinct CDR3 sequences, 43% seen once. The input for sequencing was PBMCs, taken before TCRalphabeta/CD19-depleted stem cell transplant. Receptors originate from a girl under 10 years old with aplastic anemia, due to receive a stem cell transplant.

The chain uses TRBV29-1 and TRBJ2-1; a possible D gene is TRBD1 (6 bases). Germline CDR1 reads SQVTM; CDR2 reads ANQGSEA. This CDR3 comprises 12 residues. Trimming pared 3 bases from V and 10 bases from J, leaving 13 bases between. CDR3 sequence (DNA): TGCAGCGTTGATTCAGGGGCGCGGGAGCAGTTCTTC. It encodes CSVDSGAREQFF.

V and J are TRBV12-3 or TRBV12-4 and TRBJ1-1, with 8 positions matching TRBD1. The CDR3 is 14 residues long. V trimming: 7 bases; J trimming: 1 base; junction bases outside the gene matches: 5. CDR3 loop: CASTVGTGNTEAFF. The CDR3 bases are TGTGCCAGCACCGTAGGGACAGGGAACACTGAAGCTTTCTTT.

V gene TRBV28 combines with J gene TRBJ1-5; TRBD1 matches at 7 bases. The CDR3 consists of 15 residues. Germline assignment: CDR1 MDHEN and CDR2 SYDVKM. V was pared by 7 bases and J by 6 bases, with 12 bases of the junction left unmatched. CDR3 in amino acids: CASTALGGGSQPQHF. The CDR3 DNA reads TGTGCCAGCACGGCGCTTGGAGGGGGCAGTCAGCCCCAGCATTTT.

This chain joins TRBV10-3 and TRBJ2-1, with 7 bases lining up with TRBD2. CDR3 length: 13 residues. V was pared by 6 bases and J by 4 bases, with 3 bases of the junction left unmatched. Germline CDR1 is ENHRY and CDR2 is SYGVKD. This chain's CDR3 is CAISLAAYNEQFF. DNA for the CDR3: TGTGCCATCAGCCTAGCGGCTTACAATGAGCAGTTCTTC.

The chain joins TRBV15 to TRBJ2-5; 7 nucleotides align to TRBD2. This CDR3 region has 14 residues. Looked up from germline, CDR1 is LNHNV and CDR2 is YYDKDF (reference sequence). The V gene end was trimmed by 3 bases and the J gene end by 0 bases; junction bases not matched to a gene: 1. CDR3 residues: CATSSTSDQETQYF. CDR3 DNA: TGTGCCACCAGCAGCACTAGCGACCAAGAGACCCAGTACTTC.

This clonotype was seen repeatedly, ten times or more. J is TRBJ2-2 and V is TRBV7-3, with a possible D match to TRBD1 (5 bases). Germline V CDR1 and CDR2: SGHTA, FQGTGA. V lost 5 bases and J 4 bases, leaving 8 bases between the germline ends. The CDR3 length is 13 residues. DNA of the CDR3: TGTGCCAGCAGCCCCAGGGTCACCGGGGAGCTGTTTTTT. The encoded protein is CASSPRVTGELFF.

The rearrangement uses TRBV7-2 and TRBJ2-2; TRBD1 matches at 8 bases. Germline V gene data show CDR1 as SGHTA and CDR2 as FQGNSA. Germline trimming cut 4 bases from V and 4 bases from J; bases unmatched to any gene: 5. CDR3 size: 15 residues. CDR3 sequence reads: CASSWTGRSTGELFF. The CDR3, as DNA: TGTGCCAGCAGCTGGACAGGGCGAAGCACCGGGGAGCTGTTTTTT. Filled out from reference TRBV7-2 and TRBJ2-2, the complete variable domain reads GAGVSQSPSNKVTEKGKDVELRCDPISGHTALYWYRQSLGQGLEFLIYFQGNSAPDKSGLPSDRFSAERTGGSVSTLTIQRTQQEDSAVYLCASSWTGRSTGELFFGEGSRLTVL.

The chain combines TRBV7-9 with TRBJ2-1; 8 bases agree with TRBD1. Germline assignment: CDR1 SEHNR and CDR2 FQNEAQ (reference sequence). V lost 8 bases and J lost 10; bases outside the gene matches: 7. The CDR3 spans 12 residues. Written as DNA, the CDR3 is TGTGCCAGCGCCGGACAGGGAAACGAGCAGTTCTTC. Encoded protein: CASAGQGNEQFF.

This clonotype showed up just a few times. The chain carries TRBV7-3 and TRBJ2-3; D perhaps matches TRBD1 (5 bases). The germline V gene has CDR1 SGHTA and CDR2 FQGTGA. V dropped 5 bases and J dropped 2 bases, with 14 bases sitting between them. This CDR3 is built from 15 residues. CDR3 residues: CASSHWGGDTDTQYF. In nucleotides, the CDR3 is TGTGCCAGCAGCCACTGGGGCGGAGACACAGATACGCAGTATTTT.

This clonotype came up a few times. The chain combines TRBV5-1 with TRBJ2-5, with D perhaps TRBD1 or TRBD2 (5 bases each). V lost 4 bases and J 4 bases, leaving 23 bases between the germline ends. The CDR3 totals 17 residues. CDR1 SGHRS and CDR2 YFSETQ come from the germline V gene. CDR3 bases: TGCGCCAGCAGCGGATCCCCCTGGGGGAGCAGCGGAGAGACCCAGTACTTC. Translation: CASSGSPWGSSGETQYF. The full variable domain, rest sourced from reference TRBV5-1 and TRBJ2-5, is KAGVTQTPRYLIKTRGQQVTLSCSPISGHRSVSWYQQTPGQGLQFLFEYFSETQRNKGNFPGRFSGRQFSNSRSEMNVSTLELGDSALYLCASSGSPWGSSGETQYFGPGTRLLVL.

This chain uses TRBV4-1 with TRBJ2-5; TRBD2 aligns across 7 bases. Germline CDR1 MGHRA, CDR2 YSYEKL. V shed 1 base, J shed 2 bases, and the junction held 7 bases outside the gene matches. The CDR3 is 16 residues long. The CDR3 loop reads CASSQGPGRVQETQYF. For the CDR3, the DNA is TGCGCCAGCAGCCAAGGGCCAGGGAGGGTACAAGAGACCCAGTACTTC.

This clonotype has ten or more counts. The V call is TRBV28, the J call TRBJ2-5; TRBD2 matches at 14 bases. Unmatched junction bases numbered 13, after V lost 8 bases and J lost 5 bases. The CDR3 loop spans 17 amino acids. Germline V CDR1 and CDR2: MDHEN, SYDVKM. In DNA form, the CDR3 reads TGTGCCAGCTGCGAGGGACTAGCGGGAGTTATAGGGGAGACCCAGTACTTC. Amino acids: CASCEGLAGVIGETQYF.

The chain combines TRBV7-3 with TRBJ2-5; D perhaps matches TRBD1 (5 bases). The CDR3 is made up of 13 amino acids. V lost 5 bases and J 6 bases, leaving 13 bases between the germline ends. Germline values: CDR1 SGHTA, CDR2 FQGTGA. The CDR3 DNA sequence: TGTGCCAGCAGCACAGGAGACGGAAAGACCCAGTACTTC. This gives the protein CASSTGDGKTQYF.

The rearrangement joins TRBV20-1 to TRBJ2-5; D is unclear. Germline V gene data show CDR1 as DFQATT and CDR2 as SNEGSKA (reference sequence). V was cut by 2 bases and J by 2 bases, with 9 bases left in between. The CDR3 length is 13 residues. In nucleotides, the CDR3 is TGCAGTGCTAGACAACGACGGCAAGAGACCCAGTACTTC. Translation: CSARQRRQETQYF.

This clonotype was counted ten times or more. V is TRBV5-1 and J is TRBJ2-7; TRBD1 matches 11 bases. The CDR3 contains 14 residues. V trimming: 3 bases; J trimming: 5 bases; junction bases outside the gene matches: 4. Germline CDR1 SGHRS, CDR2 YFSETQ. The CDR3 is CASSSRDRGDEQYF. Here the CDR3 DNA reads TGCGCCAGCAGCTCCCGGGACAGGGGGGACGAGCAGTACTTC.

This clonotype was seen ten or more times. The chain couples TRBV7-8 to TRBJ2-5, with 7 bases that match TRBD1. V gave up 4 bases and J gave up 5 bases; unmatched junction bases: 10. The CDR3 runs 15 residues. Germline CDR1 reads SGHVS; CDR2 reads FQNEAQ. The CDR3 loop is CASSSVPGTVETQYF. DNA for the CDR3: TGTGCCAGCAGCTCAGTGCCCGGGACAGTGGAGACCCAGTACTTC. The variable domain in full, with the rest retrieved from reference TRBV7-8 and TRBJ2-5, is GAGVSQSPRYKVAKRGQDVALRCDPISGHVSLFWYQQALGQGPEFLTYFQNEAQLDKSGLPSDRFFAERPEGSVSTLKIQRTQQEDSAVYLCASSSVPGTVETQYFGPGTRLLVL.

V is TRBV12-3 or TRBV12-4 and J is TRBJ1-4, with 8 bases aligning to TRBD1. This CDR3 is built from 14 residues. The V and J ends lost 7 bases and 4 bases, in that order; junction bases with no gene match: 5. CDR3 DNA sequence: TGTGCCAGCACCGCAGGGGGCAATAATGAAAAACTGTTTTTT. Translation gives CASTAGGNNEKLFF.

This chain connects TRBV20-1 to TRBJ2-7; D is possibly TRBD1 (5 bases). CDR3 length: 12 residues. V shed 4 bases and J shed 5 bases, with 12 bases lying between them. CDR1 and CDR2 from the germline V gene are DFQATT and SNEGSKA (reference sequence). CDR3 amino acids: CSATGLIDEQYF. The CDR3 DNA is TGCAGTGCTACAGGGTTAATCGACGAGCAGTACTTC.

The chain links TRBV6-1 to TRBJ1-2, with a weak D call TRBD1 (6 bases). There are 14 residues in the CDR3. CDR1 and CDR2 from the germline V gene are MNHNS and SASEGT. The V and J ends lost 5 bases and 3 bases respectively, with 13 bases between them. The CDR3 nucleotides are TGTGCCAGCAGTAAACAGGGAACCGACTATGGCTACACCTTC. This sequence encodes CASSKQGTDYGYTF.

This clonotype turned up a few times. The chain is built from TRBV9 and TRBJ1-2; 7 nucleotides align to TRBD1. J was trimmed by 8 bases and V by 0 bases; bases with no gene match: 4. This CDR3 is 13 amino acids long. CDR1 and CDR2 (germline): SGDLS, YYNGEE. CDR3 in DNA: TGTGCCAGCAGCGTAGGACAGGGCTGGGGCTACACCTTC. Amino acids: CASSVGQGWGYTF.

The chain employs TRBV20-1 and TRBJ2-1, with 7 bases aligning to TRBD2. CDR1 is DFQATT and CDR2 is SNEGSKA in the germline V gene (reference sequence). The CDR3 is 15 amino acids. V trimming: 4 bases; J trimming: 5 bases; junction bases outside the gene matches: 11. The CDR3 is CSATRAGLPNNEQFF. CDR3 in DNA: TGCAGTGCTACCCGAGCGGGACTTCCCAACAATGAGCAGTTCTTC.

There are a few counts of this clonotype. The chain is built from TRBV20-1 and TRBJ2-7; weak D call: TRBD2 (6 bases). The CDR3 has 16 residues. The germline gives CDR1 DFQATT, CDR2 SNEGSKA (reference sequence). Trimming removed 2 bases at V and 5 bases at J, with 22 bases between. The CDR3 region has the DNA TGCAGTGCTAGAACCGGAAGTGGCGGGAAGAAACACGAGCAGTACTTC. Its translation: CSARTGSGGKKHEQYF.

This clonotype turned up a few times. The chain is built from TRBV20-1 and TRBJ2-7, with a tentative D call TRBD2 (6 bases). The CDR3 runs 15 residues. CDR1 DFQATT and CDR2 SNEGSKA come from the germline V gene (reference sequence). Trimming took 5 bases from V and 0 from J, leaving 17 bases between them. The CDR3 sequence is CSAYPYSGSSYEQYF. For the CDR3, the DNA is TGCAGTGCTTACCCTTATAGCGGAAGCTCCTACGAGCAGTACTTC.

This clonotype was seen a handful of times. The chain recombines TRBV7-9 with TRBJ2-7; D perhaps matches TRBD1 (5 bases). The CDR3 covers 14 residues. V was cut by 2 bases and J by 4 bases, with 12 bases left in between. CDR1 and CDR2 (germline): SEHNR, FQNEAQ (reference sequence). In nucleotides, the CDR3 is TGTGCCAGCAGCTTAATGGAAGGACAATACGAGCAGTACTTC. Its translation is CASSLMEGQYEQYF. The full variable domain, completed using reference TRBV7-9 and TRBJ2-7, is DTGVSQNPRHKITKRGQNVTFRCDPISEHNRLYWYRQTLGQGPEFLTYFQNEAQLEKSRLLSDRFSAERPKGSFSTLEIQRTEQGDSAMYLCASSLMEGQYEQYFGPGTRLTVT.

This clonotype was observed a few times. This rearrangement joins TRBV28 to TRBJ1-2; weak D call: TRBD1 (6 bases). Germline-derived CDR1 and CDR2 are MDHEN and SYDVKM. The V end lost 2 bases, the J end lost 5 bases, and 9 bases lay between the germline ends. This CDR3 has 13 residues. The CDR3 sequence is CASSLNRAYGYTF. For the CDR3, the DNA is TGTGCCAGCAGTTTAAACAGGGCATATGGCTACACCTTC.

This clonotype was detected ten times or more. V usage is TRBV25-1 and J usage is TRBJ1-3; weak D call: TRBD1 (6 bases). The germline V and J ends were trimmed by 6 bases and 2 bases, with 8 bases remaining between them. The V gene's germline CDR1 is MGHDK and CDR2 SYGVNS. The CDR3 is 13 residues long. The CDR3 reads CASSPGAGNTIYF. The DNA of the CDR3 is TGTGCCAGCAGCCCAGGGGCTGGAAACACCATATATTTT.

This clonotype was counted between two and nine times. CDR3 bases: TGTGCCAGCAGTTACCAGGGAGGCAATCAGCCCCAGCATTTT. Translating gives CASSYQGGNQPQHF. This chain links TRBV6-5 with TRBJ1-5; possible D gene TRBD1, 5 bases. CDR1 and CDR2 from the germline V gene are MNHEY and SVGAGI. This CDR3 spans 14 amino acids. V lost 2 bases and J lost 2, with 7 bases in between.

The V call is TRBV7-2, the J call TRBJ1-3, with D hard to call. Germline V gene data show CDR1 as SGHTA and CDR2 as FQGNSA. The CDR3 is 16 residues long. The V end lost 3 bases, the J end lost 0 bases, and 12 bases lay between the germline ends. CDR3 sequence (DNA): TGTGCCAGCAGCTTCTCACAGCCCCGCTCTGGAAACACCATATATTTT. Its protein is CASSFSQPRSGNTIYF.

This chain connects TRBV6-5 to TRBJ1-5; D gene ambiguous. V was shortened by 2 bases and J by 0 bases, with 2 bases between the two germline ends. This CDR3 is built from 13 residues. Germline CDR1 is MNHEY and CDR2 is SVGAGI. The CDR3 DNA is TGTGCCAGCAGTTACAGTAGCAATCAGCCCCAGCATTTT. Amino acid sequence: CASSYSSNQPQHF.

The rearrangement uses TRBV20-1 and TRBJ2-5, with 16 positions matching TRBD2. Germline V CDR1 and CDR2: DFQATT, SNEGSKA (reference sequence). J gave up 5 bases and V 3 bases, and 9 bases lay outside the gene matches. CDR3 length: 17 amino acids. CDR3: CSASGGLAGGPGETQYF. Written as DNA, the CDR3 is TGCAGTGCTAGCGGGGGACTAGCGGGGGGGCCAGGGGAGACCCAGTACTTC.